Presented here are 15 T cell receptor beta chains from one specimen sequenced in a study of Ad26.COV2.S vaccination and SARS-CoV-2 variants (dated by TCRdb to the early 2020s). Library preparation used the immunoSEQ multiplex PCR assay. Sourced from immuneACCESS, this table was stored by TCRdb with only in-frame sequences that have V and J called. A share of the clones is absent; for the studies checked, an unresolved V gene accounts for under half, and the remainder has no known explanation. The sample table holds about half a million clones, of which 89% were seen once. Jointly, the top ten make up about 1.5% of the sample. The treatment or condition label for this specimen denotes: around 19 received Ad26.COV2.S at low or high dose, single or two shots; 5 received placebo; per-sample allocation not given. For vaccine and placebo recipients, the sequenced repertoires came from samples collected on day 63 after the first injection.

Material: peripheral blood, obtained in a trial of Ad26.COV2.S vaccine versus placebo. The receptors shown here come from a person between 18 and 65 years old who received the Ad26.COV2.S COVID-19 vaccine or a placebo.

This rearrangement joins TRBV28 to TRBJ2-7; 9 nucleotides match TRBD1. Unmatched junction bases numbered 6, after V lost 8 bases and J lost 4 bases. The CDR3 runs to 13 residues. Germline V lookup: CDR1 MDHEN, CDR2 SYDVKM. As DNA, the CDR3 is TGTGCCAGCTCCGACAGGGGGGGGTACGAGCAGTACTTC. This encodes CASSDRGGYEQYF.

This clone was detected a few times. The chain is built from TRBV27 and TRBJ1-6, with 8 bases fitting TRBD1. Per the germline V gene, CDR1 is MNHEY and CDR2 is SMNVEV (reference sequence). The CDR3 runs 15 residues. The junction had 5 bases not matched to a gene; V was cut back by 5 bases and J by 5 bases. The CDR3 loop is CASSPRTGNNSPLHF. CDR3 DNA sequence: TGTGCCAGCAGTCCGAGGACAGGGAATAATTCACCCCTCCACTTT.

This clone appeared a single time. The genes are TRBV7-2 and TRBJ1-4; TRBD1 matches at 9 bases. The CDR3 is 15 amino acids. V was pared by 4 bases and J by 8 bases, with 8 bases of the junction left unmatched. Germline loops: CDR1 SGHTA, CDR2 FQGNSA. The CDR3 nucleotides read TGTGCCAGCAGCTCGCAACAGGGGGCAGGGGAAAAACTGTTTTTT. Translated: CASSSQQGAGEKLFF.

This clone was detected only once. The chain has TRBV30 and TRBJ1-1, with 7 bases that match TRBD1. The V gene's germline CDR1 is GTSNPN and CDR2 SVGIG (reference sequence). V lost 2 bases to trimming and J lost 9 bases; unmatched junction nucleotides: 12. The CDR3 is made up of 14 amino acids. This CDR3 is CAWSLNLGQEKAFF. In nucleotides, the CDR3 is TGTGCCTGGAGTCTAAACCTAGGACAGGAGAAAGCTTTCTTT.

The rearrangement links TRBV5-1 to TRBJ2-7, with TRBD2 identical over 11 bases. Trimming at V came to 4 bases and at J to 3 bases, leaving 6 bases not matched to a gene. CDR1 and CDR2 (germline): SGHRS, YFSETQ. The CDR3 totals 15 residues. Written as DNA, the CDR3 is TGCGCCAGCAGCAGGACCACTAGCGGGGGCTACGAGCAGTACTTC. Translating gives CASSRTTSGGYEQYF.

With regard to this clone: This specimen includes other DNA sequences encoding the same CDR3. The chain joins TRBV7-9 to TRBJ2-2; 7 positions match TRBD1. Per germline, CDR1 SEHNR and CDR2 FQNEAQ (reference sequence). J was trimmed by 5 bases and V by 1 base; bases with no gene match: 4. This CDR3 spans 15 amino acids. CDR3 bases: TGTGCCAGCAGCTTAGGACAGGGAAGGACCGGGGAGCTGTTTTTT. This translates into CASSLGQGRTGELFF.

V gene TRBV9 combines with J gene TRBJ2-5, with D possibly matching TRBD2 (7 bases). The CDR3 contains 15 residues. The ends were cut back, 0 bases at V and 5 bases at J, with 14 bases in the middle. CDR1 is SGDLS and CDR2 is YYNGEE in the germline V gene. Here the CDR3 reads CASSVGRGARETQYF. CDR3 nucleotide sequence: TGTGCCAGCAGCGTAGGTCGGGGGGCTCGGGAGACCCAGTACTTC.

With regard to this clone: A junction boundary mismatches the germline segment, possibly from a read error. The chain recombines TRBV14 with TRBJ2-5, with 7 bases lining up with TRBD1. This CDR3 is 14 amino acids long. CDR1 is SGHDN, CDR2 FVKESK, per germline. CDR3 DNA sequence: TGTGCCAGCAGCCTCGGACAGGTCAAAGAGGCCCAGTACTTC. It translates to CASSLGQVKEAQYF.

The V gene is TRBV28, the J gene TRBJ1-5; the D gene is possibly TRBD1 (5 bases). The CDR3 totals 15 residues. Trimming shortened V by 4 bases and J by 4 bases, and 14 bases separated the two germline ends. CDR1 and CDR2 from the germline V gene are MDHEN and SYDVKM. The CDR3 reads CASSSIGTPNQPQHF. The CDR3 DNA sequence: TGTGCCAGCAGTTCGATCGGGACGCCGAATCAGCCCCAGCATTTT. Variable domain in full (rest from reference TRBV28 and TRBJ1-5): DVKVTQSSRYLVKRTGEKVFLECVQDMDHENMFWYRQDPGLGLRLIYFSYDVKMKEKGDIPEGYSVSREKKERFSLILESASTNQTSMYLCASSSIGTPNQPQHFGDGTRLSIL.

The V and J genes are TRBV5-5 and TRBJ2-3; possibly TRBD1 for D (5 bases). Germline V gives CDR1 SGHKS, CDR2 YYEKEE (reference sequence). The CDR3 covers 14 residues. Trimming stripped 0 bases from V and 11 bases from J, with 16 bases between. The CDR3 region is CASSLGQPVDEQYF. CDR3 nucleotides: TGTGCCAGCAGCTTGGGACAGCCGGTCGACGAGCAGTATTTT.

The rearrangement links TRBV5-1 to TRBJ2-7, with 8 bases lining up with TRBD2. Looked up from germline, CDR1 is SGHRS and CDR2 is YFSETQ. There are 14 residues in the CDR3. V lost 2 bases, J lost 7 bases, and 8 bases stayed unmatched. DNA of the CDR3: TGCGCCAGCAGCTTCCAGCGGGAGACGCGAGAGCAGTACTTC. Translating it yields CASSFQRETREQYF.

The chain joins TRBV7-2 to TRBJ2-1, with 14 nucleotides matching TRBD2. Germline V lookup: CDR1 SGHTA, CDR2 FQGNSA. CDR3 length: 16 residues. V was clipped by 0 bases and J by 7 bases; unmatched bases: 2. Here the CDR3 DNA reads TGTGCCAGCAGCTTAGCCGGGACTAGCGGGAGTAATGAGCAGTTCTTC. Encoded protein: CASSLAGTSGSNEQFF.

This chain joins TRBV10-2 and TRBJ1-4, with D uncertain. This CDR3 region has 14 residues. V was shortened by 4 bases and J by 0 bases, with 6 bases between the two germline ends. CDR1 and CDR2 from the germline V gene are WSHSY and SAAADI. The CDR3 sequence: CASSGAATNEKLFF. The CDR3 DNA is TGCGCCAGCAGTGGGGCAGCAACTAATGAAAAACTGTTTTTT.

The chain couples TRBV6-5 to TRBJ2-1; D remains ambiguous. The V gene lost 6 bases and the J gene lost 6 bases, with 9 bases spanning the gap. Germline CDR1 is MNHEY and CDR2 is SVGAGI. There are 12 residues in the CDR3. CDR3 bases: TGTGCCAGCAGCCACTTCACCAATGAGCAGTTCTTC. Amino acid sequence: CASSHFTNEQFF.

This chain links TRBV5-1 with TRBJ1-3, with D perhaps TRBD1 (6 bases). Germline-derived CDR1 and CDR2 are SGHRS and YFSETQ. Trimming stripped 4 bases from V and 2 bases from J, with 19 bases between. This CDR3 is 17 amino acids long. Here the CDR3 DNA reads TGCGCCAGCAGCCCCCTAGGGGGGGGCTCGCCTGGAAACACCATATATTTT. Residues: CASSPLGGGSPGNTIYF.